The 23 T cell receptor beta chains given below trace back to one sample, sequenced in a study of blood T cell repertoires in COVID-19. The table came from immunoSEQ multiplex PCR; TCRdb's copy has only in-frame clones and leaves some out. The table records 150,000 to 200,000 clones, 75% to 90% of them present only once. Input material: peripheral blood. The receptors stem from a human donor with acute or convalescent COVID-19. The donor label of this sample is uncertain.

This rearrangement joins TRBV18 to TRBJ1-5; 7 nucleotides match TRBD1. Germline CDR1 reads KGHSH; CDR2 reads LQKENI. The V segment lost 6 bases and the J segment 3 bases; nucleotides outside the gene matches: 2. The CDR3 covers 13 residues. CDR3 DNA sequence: TGTGCCAGCTCCGGACAGGCCAATCAGCCCCAGCATTTT. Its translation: CASSGQANQPQHF.

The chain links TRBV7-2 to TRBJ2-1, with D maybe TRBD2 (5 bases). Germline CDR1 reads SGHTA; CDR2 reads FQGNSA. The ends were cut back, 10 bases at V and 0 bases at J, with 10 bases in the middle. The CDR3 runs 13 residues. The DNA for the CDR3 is TGTGCCACCTCCCGGGGCTCCTACAATGAGCAGTTCTTC. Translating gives CATSRGSYNEQFF.

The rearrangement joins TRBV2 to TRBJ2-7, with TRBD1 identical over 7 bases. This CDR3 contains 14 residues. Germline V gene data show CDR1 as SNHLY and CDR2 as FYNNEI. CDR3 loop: CAMGQSDFRYEQYF. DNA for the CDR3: TGTGCGATGGGACAGAGCGATTTCCGTTACGAGCAGTACTTC.

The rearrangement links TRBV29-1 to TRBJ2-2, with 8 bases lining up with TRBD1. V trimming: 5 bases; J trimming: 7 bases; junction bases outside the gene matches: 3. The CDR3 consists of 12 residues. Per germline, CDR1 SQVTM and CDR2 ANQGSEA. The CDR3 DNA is TGCAGCGTTTCACAGGGGGTCGGGGAGCTGTTTTTT. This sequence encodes CSVSQGVGELFF.

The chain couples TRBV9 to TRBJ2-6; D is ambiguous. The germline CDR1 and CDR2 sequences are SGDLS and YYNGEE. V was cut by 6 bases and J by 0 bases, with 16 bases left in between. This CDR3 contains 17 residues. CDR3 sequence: CASTAFGLSSGANVLTF. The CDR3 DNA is TGTGCCAGCACCGCCTTTGGGCTCTCCTCTGGGGCCAACGTCCTGACTTTC.

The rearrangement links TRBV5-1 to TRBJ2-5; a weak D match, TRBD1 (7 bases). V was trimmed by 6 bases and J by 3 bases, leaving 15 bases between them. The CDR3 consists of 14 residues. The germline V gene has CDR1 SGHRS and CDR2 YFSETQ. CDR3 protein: CASTGGQPEETQYF. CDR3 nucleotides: TGCGCCAGCACCGGGGGACAGCCTGAAGAGACCCAGTACTTC.

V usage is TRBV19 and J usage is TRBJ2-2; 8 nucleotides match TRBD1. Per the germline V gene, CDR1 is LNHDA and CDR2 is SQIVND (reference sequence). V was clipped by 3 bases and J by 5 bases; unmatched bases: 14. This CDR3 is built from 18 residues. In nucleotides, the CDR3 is TGTGCCAGTAGTATGGCCCTCGGGACAGGTCTCCCAACCGGGGAGCTGTTTTTT. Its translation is CASSMALGTGLPTGELFF.

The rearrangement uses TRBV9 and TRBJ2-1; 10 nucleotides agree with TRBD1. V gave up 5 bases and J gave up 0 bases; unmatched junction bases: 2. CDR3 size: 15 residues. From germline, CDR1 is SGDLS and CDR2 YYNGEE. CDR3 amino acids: CASSRTGGSYNEQFF. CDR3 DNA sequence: TGTGCCAGCAGTAGGACAGGGGGCTCCTACAATGAGCAGTTCTTC.

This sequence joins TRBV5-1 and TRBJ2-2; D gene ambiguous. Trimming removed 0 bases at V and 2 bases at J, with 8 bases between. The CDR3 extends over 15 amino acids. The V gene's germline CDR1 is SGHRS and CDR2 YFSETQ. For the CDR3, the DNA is TGCGCCAGCAGCTTGGGAGACACCAACACCGGGGAGCTGTTTTTT. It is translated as CASSLGDTNTGELFF.

In DNA form, the CDR3 reads TGTGCCAGCAGTTATTCCACCTACGAGCAGTACTTC. The encoded protein is CASSYSTYEQYF. The chain links TRBV6-2 or TRBV6-3 to TRBJ2-7; no clear D. CDR1 and CDR2 from the germline V gene are MNHEY and SVGEGT. The CDR3 runs 12 residues. V was cut by 3 bases and J by 2 bases, with 5 bases left in between.

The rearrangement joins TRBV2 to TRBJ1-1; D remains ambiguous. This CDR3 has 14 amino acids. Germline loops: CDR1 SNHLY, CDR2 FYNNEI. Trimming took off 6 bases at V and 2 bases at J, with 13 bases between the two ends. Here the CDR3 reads CASRGGLGNTEAFF. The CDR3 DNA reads TGTGCCAGCAGGGGCGGGCTAGGAAACACTGAAGCTTTCTTT.

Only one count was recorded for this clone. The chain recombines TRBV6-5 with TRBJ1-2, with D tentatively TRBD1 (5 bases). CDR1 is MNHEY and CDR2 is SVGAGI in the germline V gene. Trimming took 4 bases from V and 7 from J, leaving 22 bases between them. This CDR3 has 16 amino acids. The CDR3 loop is CASSSLRDSPRGGYTF. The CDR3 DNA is TGTGCCAGCAGTTCCTTAAGGGACTCCCCAAGAGGTGGCTACACCTTC.

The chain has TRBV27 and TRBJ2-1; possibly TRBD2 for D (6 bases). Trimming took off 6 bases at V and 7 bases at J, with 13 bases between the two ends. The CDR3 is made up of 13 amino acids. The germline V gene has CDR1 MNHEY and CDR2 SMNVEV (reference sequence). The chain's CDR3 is CASRGWGVNEQFF. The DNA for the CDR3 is TGTGCCAGCAGGGGGTGGGGGGTTAATGAGCAGTTCTTC.

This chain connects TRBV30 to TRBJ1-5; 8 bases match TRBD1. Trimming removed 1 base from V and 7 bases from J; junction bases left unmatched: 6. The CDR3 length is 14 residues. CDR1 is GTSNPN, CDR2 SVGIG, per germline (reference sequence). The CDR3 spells CAWSARTGLQPQHF. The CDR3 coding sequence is TGTGCCTGGAGTGCCCGGACAGGGTTACAGCCCCAGCATTTT.

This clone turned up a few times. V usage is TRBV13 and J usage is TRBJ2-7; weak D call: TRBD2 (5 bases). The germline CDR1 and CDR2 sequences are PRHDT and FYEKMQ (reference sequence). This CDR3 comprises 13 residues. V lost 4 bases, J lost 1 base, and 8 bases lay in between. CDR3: CASSSEGSYEQYF. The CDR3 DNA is TGTGCCAGCAGCTCAGAGGGTTCCTACGAGCAGTACTTC.

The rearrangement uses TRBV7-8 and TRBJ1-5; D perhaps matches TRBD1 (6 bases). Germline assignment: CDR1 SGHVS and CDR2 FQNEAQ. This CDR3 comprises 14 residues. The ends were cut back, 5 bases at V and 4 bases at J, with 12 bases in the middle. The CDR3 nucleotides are TGTGCCAGCAGCCAGACAGGATTGAATCAGCCCCAGCATTTT. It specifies CASSQTGLNQPQHF.

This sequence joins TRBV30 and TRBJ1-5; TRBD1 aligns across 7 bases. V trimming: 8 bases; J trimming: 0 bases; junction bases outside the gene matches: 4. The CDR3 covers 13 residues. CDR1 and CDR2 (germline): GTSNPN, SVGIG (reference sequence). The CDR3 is CAVGQHSNQPQHF. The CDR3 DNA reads TGTGCCGTGGGACAGCATAGCAATCAGCCCCAGCATTTT.

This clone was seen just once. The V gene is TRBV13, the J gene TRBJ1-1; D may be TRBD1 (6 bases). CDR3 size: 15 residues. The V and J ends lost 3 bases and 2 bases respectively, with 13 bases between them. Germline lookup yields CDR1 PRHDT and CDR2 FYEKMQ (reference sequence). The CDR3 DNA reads TGTGCCAGCAGCTTCCAGAGGGGGACCAACACTGAAGCTTTCTTT. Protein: CASSFQRGTNTEAFF. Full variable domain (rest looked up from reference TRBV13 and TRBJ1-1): AAGVIQSPRHLIKEKRETATLKCYPIPRHDTVYWYQQGPGQDPQFLISFYEKMQSDKGSIPDRFSAQQFSDYHSELNMSSLELGDSALYFCASSFQRGTNTEAFFGQGTRLTVV.

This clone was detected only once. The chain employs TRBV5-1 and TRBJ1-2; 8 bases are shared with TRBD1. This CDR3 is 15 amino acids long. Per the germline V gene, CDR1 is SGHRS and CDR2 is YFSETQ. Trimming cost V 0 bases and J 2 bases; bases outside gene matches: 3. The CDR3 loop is CASSLGQGANYGYTF. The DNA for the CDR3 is TGCGCCAGCAGCTTGGGGCAGGGGGCGAACTATGGCTACACCTTC.

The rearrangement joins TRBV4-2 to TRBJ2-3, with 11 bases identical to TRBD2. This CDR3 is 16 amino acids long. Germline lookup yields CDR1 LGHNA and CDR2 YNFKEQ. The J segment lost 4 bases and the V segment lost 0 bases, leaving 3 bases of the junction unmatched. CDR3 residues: CASSQDGLAGADTQYF. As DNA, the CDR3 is TGTGCCAGCAGCCAAGACGGACTAGCGGGCGCAGATACGCAGTATTTT.

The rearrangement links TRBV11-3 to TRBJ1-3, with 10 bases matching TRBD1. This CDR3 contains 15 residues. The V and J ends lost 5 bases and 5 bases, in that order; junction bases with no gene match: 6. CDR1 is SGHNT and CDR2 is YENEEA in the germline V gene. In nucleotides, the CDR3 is TGTGCCAGCAGCGCCCGGACAGGGGGAAGAAACACCATATATTTT. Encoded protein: CASSARTGGRNTIYF.

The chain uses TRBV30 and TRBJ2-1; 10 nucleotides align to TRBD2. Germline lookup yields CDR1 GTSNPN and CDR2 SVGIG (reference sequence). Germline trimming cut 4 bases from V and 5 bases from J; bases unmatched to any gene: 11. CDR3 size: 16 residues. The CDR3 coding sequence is TGTGCCTGGACCACCGGCAAGCGGGGGGGGAACAATGAGCAGTTCTTC. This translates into CAWTTGKRGGNNEQFF.

CDR3 amino acids: CASSVDRSGGNIQYF. CDR3 nucleotides: TGTGCCAGCAGCGTCGACAGGTCTGGGGGAAACATTCAGTACTTC. The chain has TRBV9 and TRBJ2-4; TRBD1 might be the D (6 bases). V was cut by 2 bases and J by 6 bases, with 15 bases left in between. In germline, CDR1 is SGDLS, CDR2 YYNGEE. The CDR3 covers 15 residues.